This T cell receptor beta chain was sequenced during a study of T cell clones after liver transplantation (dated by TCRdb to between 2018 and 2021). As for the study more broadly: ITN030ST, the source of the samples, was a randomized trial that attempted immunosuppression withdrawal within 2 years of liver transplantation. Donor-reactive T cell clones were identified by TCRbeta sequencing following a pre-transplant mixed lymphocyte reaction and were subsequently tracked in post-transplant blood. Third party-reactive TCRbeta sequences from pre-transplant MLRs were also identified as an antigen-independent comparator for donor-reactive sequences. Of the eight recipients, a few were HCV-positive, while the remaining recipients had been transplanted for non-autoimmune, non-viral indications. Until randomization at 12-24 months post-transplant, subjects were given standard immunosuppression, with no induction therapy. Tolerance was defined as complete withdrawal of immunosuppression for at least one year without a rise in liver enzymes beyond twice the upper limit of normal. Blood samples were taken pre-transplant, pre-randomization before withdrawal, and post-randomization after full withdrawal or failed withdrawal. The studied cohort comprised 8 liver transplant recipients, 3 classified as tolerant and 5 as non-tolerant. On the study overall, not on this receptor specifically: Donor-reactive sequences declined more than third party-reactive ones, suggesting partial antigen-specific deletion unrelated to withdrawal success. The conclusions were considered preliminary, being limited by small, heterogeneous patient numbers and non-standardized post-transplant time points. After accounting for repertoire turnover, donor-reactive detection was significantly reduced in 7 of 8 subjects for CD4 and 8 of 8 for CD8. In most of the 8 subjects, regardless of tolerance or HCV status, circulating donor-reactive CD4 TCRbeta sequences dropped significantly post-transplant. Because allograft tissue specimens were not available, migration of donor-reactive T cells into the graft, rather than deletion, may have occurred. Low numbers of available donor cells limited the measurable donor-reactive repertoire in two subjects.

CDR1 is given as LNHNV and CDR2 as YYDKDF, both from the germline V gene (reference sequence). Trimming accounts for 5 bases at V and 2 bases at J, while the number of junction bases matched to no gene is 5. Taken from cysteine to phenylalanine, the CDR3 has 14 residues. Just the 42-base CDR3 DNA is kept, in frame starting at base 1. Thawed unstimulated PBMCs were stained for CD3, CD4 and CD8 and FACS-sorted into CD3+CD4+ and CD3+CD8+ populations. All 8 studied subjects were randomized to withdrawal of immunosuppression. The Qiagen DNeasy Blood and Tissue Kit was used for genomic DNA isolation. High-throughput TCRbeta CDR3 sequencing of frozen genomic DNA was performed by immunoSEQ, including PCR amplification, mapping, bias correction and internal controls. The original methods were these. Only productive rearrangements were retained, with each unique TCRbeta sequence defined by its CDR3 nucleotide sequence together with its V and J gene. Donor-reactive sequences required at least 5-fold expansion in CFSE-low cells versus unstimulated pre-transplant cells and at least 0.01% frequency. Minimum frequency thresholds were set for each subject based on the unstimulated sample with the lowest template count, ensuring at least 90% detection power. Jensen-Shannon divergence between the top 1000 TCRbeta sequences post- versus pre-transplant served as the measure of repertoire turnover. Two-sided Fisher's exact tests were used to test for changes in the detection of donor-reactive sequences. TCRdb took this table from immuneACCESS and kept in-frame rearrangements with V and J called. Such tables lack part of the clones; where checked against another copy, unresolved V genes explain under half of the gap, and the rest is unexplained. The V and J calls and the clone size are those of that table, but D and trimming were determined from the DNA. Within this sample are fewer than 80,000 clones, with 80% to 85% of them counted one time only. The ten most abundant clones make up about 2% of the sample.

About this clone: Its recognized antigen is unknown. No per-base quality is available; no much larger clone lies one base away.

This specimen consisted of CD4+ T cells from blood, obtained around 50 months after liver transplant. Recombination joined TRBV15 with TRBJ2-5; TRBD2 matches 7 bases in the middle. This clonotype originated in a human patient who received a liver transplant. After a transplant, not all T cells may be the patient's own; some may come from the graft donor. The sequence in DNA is TGTGCCACCAGCTTCGCGGGAGATCAAGAGACCCAGTACTTC. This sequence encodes CATSFAGDQETQYF. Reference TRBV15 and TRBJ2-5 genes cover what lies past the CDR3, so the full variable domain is DAMVIQNPRYQVTQFGKPVTLSCSQTLNHNVMYWYQQKSSQAPKLLFHYYDKDFNNEADTPDNFQSRRPNTSFCFLDIRSPGLGDTAMYLCATSFAGDQETQYFGPGTRLLVL.